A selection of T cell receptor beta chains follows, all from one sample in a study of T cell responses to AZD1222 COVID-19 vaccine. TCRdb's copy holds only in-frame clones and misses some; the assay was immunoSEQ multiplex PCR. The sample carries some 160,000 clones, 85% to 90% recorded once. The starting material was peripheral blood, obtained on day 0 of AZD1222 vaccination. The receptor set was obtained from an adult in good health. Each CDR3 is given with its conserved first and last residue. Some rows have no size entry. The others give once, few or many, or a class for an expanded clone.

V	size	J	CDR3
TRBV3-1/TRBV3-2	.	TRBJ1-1	CASSREIVTGWGNTEAFF
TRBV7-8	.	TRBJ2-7	CASSLVPGAPRDEQYF
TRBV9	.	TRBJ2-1	CASSLQGVAGLNYEQFF
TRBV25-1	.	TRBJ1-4	CASSEGGAGSREKLFF
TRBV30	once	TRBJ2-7	CAWSVQRVYEQYF
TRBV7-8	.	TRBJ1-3	CASSYTSADTIYF
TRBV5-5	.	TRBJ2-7	CASSLDGGGAYEQYF
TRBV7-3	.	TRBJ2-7	CASSLRGGDEQYF
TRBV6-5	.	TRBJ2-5	CASKVYGQETQYF
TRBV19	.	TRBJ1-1	CASSIRGREGTEAFF
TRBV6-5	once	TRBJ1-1	CASSLTGSTEAFF
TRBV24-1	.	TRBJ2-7	CATSDLVAPYEQYF
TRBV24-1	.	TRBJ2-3	CATSDKRDIPRPSDTQYF
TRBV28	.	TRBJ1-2	CASSLQGYGYTF
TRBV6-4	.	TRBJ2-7	CAIASPRGEQYF
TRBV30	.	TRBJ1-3	CACTTLIGLSGNTIYF
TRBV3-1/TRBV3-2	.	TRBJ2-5	CASSQDSGGETQYF
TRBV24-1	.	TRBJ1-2	CATSDPTTGPIGYTF
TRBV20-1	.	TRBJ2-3	CSASGSGRAVLTDTQYF
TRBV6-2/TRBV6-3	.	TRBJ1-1	CASSYFAEKGEAFF
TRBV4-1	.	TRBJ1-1	CASSQERVGVNTEAFF
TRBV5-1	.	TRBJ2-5	CASSLGPGQETQYF
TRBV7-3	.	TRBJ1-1	CASSLEMNTEAFF
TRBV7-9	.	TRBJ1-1	CASSLDWDPEDAFF
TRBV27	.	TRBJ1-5	CASSFRAGGPQHF
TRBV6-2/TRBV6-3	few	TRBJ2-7	CASSTPASGHRGTYEQYF